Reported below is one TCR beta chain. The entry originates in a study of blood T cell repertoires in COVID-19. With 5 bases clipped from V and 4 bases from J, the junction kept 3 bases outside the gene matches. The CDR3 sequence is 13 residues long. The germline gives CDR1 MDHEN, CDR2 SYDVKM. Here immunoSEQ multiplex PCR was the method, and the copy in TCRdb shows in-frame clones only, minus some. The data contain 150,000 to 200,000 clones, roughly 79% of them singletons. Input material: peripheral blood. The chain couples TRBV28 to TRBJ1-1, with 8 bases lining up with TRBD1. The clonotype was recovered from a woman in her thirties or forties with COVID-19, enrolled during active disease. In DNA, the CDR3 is TGTGCCAGCAGTACACAGGGGGGCACTGAAGCTTTCTTT. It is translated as CASSTQGGTEAFF.